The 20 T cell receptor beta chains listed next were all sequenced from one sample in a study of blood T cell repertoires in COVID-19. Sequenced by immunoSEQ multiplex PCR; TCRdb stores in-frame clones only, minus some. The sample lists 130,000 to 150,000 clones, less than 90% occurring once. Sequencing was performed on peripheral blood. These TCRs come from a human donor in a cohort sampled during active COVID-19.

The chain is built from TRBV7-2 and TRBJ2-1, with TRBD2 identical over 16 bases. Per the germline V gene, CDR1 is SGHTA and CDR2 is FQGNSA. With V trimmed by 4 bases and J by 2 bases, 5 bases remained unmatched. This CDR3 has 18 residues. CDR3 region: CASSYSGTSGGAYNEQFF. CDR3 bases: TGTGCCAGCAGCTATTCCGGGACTAGCGGGGGGGCCTACAATGAGCAGTTCTTC.

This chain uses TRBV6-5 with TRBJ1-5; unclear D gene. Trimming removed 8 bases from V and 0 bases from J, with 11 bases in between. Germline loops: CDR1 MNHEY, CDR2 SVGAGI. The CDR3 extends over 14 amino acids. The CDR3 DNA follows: TGTGCCAGCTCGAGGGTAGATAGCAATCAGCCCCAGCATTTT. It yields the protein CASSRVDSNQPQHF.

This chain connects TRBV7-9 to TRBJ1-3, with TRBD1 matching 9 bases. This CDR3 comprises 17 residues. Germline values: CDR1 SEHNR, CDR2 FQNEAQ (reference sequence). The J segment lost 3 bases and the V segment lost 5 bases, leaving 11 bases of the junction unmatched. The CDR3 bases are TGTGCCAGCAGCCATTTCGGGACAGGGACTTATGGAAACACCATATATTTT. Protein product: CASSHFGTGTYGNTIYF.

In DNA form, the CDR3 reads TGTGCCAGCAGCGGGCCGGGGCGCGGGGTCCGTTCAACTAATGAAAAACTGTTTTTT. It encodes CASSGPGRGVRSTNEKLFF. This chain joins TRBV9 and TRBJ1-4; D might be TRBD1 (5 bases). CDR3 size: 19 residues. The V end lost 3 bases, the J end lost 0 bases, and 21 bases lay between the germline ends. The germline CDR1 and CDR2 sequences are SGDLS and YYNGEE.

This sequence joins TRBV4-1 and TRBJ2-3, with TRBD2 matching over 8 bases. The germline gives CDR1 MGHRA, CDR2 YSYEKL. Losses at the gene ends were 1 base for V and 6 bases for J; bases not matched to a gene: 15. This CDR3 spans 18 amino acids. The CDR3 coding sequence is TGCGCCAGCAGCCAAGGGCCCCCAGCGGGGGCCCCAAGGGATACGCAGTATTTT. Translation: CASSQGPPAGAPRDTQYF.

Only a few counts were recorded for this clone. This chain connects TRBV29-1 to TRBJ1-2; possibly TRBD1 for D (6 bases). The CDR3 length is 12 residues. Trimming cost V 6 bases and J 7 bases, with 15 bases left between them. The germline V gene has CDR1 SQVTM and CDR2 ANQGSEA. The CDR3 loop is CSVRLTGIGYTF. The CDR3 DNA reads TGCAGCGTGCGACTCACAGGGATTGGCTACACCTTC. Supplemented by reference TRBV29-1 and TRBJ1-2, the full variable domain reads SAVISQKPSRDICQRGTSLTIQCQVDSQVTMMFWYRQQPGQSLTLIATANQGSEATYESGFVIDKFPISRPNLTFSTLTVSNMSPEDSSIYLCSVRLTGIGYTFGSGTRLTVV.

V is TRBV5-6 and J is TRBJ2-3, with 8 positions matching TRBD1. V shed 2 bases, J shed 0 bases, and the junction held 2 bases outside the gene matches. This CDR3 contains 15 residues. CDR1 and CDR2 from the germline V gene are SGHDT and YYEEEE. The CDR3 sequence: CASSFRQGSTDTQYF. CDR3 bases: TGTGCCAGCAGCTTCCGACAGGGGAGCACAGATACGCAGTATTTT.

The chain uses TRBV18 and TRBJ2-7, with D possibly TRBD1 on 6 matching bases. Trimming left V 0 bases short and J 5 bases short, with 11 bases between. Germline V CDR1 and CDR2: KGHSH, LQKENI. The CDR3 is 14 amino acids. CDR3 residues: CASSPPVDRHEQYF. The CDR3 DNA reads TGTGCCAGCTCACCACCGGTCGACAGGCACGAGCAGTACTTC.

As DNA, the CDR3 is TGTGCCATCAGCCGGGGGGGGGTAAATGAGCAGTTCTTC. Its translation: CAISRGGVNEQFF. The chain couples TRBV10-3 to TRBJ2-1; 8 nucleotides match TRBD2. Per germline, CDR1 ENHRY and CDR2 SYGVKD. The CDR3 is made up of 13 amino acids. With V trimmed by 6 bases and J by 7 bases, 5 bases remained unmatched.

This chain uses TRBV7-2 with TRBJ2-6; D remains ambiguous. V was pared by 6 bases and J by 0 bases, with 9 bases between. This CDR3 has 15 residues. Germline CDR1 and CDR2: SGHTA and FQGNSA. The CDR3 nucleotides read TGTGCCAGCAGTCCACGGAGCTCTGGGGCCAACGTCCTGACTTTC. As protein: CASSPRSSGANVLTF. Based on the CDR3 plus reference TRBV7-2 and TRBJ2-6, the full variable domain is GAGVSQSPSNKVTEKGKDVELRCDPISGHTALYWYRQSLGQGLEFLIYFQGNSAPDKSGLPSDRFSAERTGGSVSTLTIQRTQQEDSAVYLCASSPRSSGANVLTFGAGSRLTVL.

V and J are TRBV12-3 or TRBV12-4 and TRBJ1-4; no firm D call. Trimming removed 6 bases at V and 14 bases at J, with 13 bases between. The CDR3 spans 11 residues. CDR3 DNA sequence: TGTGCCAGCAGCTCCCGAGGGATGCTGTTTTTT. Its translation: CASSSRGMLFF.

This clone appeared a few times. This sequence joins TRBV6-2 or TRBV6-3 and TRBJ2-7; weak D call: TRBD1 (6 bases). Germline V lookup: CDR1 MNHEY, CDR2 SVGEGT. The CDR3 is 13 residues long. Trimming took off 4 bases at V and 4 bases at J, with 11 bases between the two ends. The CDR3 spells CASSSGTPYEQYF. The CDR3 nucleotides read TGTGCCAGCAGTTCAGGGACACCGTACGAGCAGTACTTC.

CDR3 in DNA: TGTGCCAGCAGCTGGGGGGGCTCGGGTAGGTCCTACGAGCAGTACTTC. Amino acid sequence: CASSWGGSGRSYEQYF. The V call is TRBV5-6, the J call TRBJ2-7; a possible D gene is TRBD2 (7 bases). The germline CDR1 and CDR2 sequences are SGHDT and YYEEEE. V dropped 3 bases and J dropped 1 base, with 17 bases sitting between them. The CDR3 contains 16 residues. Supplemented by reference TRBV5-6 and TRBJ2-7, the full variable domain reads DAGVTQSPTHLIKTRGQQVTLRCSPKSGHDTVSWYQQALGQGPQFIFQYYEEEERQRGNFPDRFSGHQFPNYSSELNVNALLLGDSALYLCASSWGGSGRSYEQYFGPGTRLTVT.

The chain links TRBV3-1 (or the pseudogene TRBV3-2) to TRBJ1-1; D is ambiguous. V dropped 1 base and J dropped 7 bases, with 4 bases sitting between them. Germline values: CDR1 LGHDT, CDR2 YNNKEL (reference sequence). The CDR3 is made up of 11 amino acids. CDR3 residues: CASSQGGEAFF. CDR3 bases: TGTGCCAGCAGCCAAGGCGGTGAAGCTTTCTTT.

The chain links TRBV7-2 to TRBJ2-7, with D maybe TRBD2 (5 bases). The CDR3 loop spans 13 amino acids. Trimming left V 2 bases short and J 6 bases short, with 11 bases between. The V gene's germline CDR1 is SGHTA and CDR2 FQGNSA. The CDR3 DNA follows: TGTGCCAGCAGCTTAAGAGGTGAGGGCGAGCAGTACTTC. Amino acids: CASSLRGEGEQYF.

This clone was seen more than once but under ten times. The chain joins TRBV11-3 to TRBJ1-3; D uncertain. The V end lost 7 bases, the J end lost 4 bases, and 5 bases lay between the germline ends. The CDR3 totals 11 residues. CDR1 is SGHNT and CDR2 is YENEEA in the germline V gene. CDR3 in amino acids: CASIQGNTIYF. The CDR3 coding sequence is TGTGCCAGCATCCAGGGAAACACCATATATTTT. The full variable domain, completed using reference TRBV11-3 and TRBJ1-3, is EAGVVQSPRYKIIEKKQPVAFWCNPISGHNTLYWYLQNLGQGPELLIRYENEEAVDDSQLPKDRFSAERLKGVDSTLKIQPAELGDSAVYLCASIQGNTIYFGEGSWLTVV.

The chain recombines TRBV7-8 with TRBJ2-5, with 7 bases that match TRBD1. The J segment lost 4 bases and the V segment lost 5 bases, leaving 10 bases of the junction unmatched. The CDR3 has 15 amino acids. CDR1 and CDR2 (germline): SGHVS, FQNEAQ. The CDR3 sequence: CASSQGVGPRETQYF. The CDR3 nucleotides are TGTGCCAGCAGCCAGGGGGTGGGCCCTAGAGAGACCCAGTACTTC.

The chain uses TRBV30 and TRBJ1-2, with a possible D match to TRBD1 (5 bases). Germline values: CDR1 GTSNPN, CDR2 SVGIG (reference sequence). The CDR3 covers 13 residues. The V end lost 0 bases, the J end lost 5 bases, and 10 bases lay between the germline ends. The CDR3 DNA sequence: TGTGCCTGGAGTGTGCAGGGTTGGTATGGCTACACCTTC. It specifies CAWSVQGWYGYTF.

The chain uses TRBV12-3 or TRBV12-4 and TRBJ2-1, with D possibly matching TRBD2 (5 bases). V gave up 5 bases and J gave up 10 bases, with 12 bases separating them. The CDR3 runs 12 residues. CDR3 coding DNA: TGTGCCAGCAGTCTTGAGGAGGTAGAGCAGTTCTTC. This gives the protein CASSLEEVEQFF.

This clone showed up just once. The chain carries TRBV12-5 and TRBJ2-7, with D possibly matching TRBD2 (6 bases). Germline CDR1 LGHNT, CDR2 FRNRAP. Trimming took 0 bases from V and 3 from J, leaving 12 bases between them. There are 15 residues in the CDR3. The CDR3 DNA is TGTGCTAGTGGTTTGGTACTCGGGGGAGACTACGAGCAGTACTTC. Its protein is CASGLVLGGDYEQYF.